The sequence of this T cell receptor beta chain was determined in a study of CXCR3-negative and CXCR3-positive naive CD8 T cells. Background on the study: Roughly 1.5 +/- 0.3 million TRB reads came from each library, giving some 150 million in total.

Definition of naive CD8+ T cells rested on a CD45RO-CCR7+CD27+CD95- profile. The study made its TRB cDNA libraries by 5' RACE, adding UMI labels. Following a re-call of the 5' RACE reads, TCRdb has one entry per CDR3 protein and lacks DNA. Its table records roughly 80,000 distinct CDR3 sequences. Points on this clonotype: Its antigen is currently unknown.

Study-level findings and limits: Higher TRB CDR3 hydrophobicity marked CXCR3-positive naive cells relative to CXCR3-negative naive cells. TRBV-TRBJ usage was similar across naive CXCR3 subsets but distinct in memory cells. Both naive subsets had comparably high diversity; memory CD8+ cells much lower.

The CDR3 is 12 amino acids. The germline CDR1 and CDR2 sequences are MNHNS and SASEGT. The TCR was taken from a human donor in good health. Some clones in this sample may be carry-over from other donors' samples. The chain has TRBV6-1 and TRBJ1-1; there is no DNA to check the TCRdb D call of TRBD1. Sample: naive CXCR3+ CD8+ T cells from blood. The subset was: CD45RO-CCR7+CD27+CD95- naive CD8+ T cells expressing CXCR3 (TNR3+). The chain's CDR3 is CASRSPGTEAFF.